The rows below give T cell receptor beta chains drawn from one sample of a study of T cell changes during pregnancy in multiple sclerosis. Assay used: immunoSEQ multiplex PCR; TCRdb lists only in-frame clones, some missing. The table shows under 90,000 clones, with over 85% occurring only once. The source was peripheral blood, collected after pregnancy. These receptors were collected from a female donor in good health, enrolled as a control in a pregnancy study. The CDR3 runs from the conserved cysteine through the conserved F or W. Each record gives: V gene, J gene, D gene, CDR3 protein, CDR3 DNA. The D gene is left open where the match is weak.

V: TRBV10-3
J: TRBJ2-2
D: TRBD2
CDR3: CAISGVAGALTGELFF
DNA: TGTGCCATCAGTGGGGTAGCGGGAGCCCTCACCGGGGAGCTGTTTTTT

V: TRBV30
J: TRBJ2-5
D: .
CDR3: CAWSPFGETQYF
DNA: TGTGCCTGGAGTCCCTTCGGGGAGACCCAGTACTTC

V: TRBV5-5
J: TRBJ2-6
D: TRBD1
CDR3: CASSLRDRDPGANVLTF
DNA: TGTGCCAGCAGTCTCCGGGACAGGGACCCTGGGGCCAACGTCCTGACTTTC

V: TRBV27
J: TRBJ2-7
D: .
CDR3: CASSRDTRWVHF
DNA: TGTGCCAGCAGTCGGGACACGCGCTGGGTGCACTTC

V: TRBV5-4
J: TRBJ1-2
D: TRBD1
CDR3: CASSRDRVGGYTF
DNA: TGTGCCAGCAGCCGGGACAGGGTCGGCGGCTACACCTTC

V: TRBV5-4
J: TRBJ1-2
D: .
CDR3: CASSLEPGDIYGYTF
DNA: TGTGCCAGCAGCTTGGAGCCCGGGGATATCTATGGCTACACCTTC

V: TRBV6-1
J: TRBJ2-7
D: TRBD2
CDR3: CASGTSGSSYEQYF
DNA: TGTGCCAGCGGGACTAGCGGCTCCTCCTACGAGCAGTACTTC

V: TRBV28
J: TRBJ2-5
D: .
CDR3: CASIKGAEETQYF
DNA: TGTGCCAGCATAAAAGGGGCAGAAGAGACCCAGTACTTC

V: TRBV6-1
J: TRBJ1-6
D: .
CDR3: CASSEDHRSSYNSPLHF
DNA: TGTGCCAGCAGTGAAGACCACAGAAGCTCCTATAATTCACCCCTCCACTTT

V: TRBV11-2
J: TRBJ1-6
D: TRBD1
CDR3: CASRSRGGGRYNSPLHF
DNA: TGTGCCAGCAGGTCTAGAGGGGGCGGTCGCTATAATTCACCCCTCCACTTT

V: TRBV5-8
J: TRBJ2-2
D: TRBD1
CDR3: CASSSPQGRIRAGELFF
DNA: TGTGCCAGCAGCTCACCACAGGGGAGAATTAGGGCCGGGGAGCTGTTTTTT

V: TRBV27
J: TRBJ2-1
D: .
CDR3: CASSPYGGTSSYNEQFF
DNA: TGTGCCAGCAGTCCCTACGGAGGAACCAGCTCCTACAATGAGCAGTTCTTC

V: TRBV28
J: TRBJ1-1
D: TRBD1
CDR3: CASSSGRGRYTEAFF
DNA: TGTGCCAGCAGTTCCGGAAGGGGGCGGTACACTGAAGCTTTCTTT

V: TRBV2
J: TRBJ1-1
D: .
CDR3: CASSPTTLMNTEAFF
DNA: TGTGCCAGCAGCCCTACTACACTCATGAACACTGAAGCTTTCTTT

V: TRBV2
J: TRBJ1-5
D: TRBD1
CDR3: CASRYPGTAFDQPQHF
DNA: TGTGCCAGCAGATACCCCGGGACAGCCTTTGATCAGCCCCAGCATTTT

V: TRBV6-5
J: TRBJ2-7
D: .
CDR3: CASSYFSPPHEQYF
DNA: TGTGCCAGCAGTTACTTTAGCCCCCCCCACGAGCAGTACTTC

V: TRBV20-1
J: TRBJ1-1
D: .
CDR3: CSARRREAFF
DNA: TGCAGTGCGAGGAGGAGAGAAGCTTTCTTT

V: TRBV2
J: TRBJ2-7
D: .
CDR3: CASREINYEQYF
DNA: TGTGCCAGCAGGGAAATTAATTACGAGCAGTACTTC